Below are 25 T cell receptor beta chains sequenced from a single sample in a study of shared clonotypes between healthy human individuals. Assay: immunoSEQ multiplex PCR; the TCRdb copy retains only in-frame clones and omits some. The sample has 2,100,000 or so clones, approximately 95% seen once. What was sequenced was naive CD4+ T cells sorted from blood. Subset defined: CD45RA+ positively selected. These receptors were obtained from a man aged 18-30 years in good health.

This chain connects TRBV9 to TRBJ2-2; no firm D call. Trimming stripped 1 base from V and 0 bases from J, with 10 bases between. From germline, CDR1 is SGDLS and CDR2 YYNGEE. The CDR3 is 16 residues long. As DNA, the CDR3 is TGTGCCAGCAGCGTAAATCGCGGAACGAACACCGGGGAGCTGTTTTTT. This codes for CASSVNRGTNTGELFF.

The chain has TRBV2 and TRBJ2-5, with D possibly being TRBD2 (6 bases). The CDR3 spans 13 residues. The V gene lost 8 bases and the J gene lost 5 bases, with 15 bases spanning the gap. CDR1 and CDR2 (germline): SNHLY, FYNNEI. The CDR3 sequence is CASRGGVKETQYF. Here the CDR3 DNA reads TGTGCCAGCCGGGGCGGGGTTAAGGAGACCCAGTACTTC.

The chain has TRBV19 and TRBJ1-2; no clear D. The CDR3 sequence is 12 residues long. Trimming took off 6 bases at V and 7 bases at J, with 12 bases between the two ends. Germline CDR1 reads LNHDA; CDR2 reads SQIVND (reference sequence). In nucleotides, the CDR3 is TGTGCCAGTAGCCCGCGGGCGTTTGGCTACACCTTC. Translating gives CASSPRAFGYTF. Full variable domain (rest looked up from reference TRBV19 and TRBJ1-2): DGGITQSPKYLFRKEGQNVTLSCEQNLNHDAMYWYRQDPGQGLRLIYYSQIVNDFQKGDIAEGYSVSREKKESFPLTVTSAQKNPTAFYLCASSPRAFGYTFGSGTRLTVV.

V usage is TRBV7-6 and J usage is TRBJ2-5, with D perhaps TRBD1 or TRBD2 (6 bases each). Trimming removed 7 bases from V and 5 bases from J, with 14 bases in between. The CDR3 extends over 13 amino acids. The germline V gene encodes CDR1 SGHVS and CDR2 FNYEAQ. The CDR3 DNA reads as TGTGCCAGCACCCTGGGGGGCGCGGAGACCCAGTACTTC. This sequence encodes CASTLGGAETQYF.

The V gene is TRBV10-3, the J gene TRBJ2-3; D possibly corresponds to TRBD2 (6 bases). The V end lost 7 bases, the J end lost 2 bases, and 16 bases lay between the germline ends. Germline-derived CDR1 and CDR2 are ENHRY and SYGVKD. The CDR3 is made up of 15 amino acids. The CDR3 nucleotides are TGTGCCATCAAGGAGAGCGGGTTGACCACAGATACGCAGTATTTT. The encoded protein is CAIKESGLTTDTQYF.

This clone was detected once. The V call is TRBV4-3, the J call TRBJ2-6, with TRBD2 as a possible D gene (6 bases). The CDR3 loop spans 16 amino acids. V lost 0 bases and J lost 4, with 10 bases in between. Germline V lookup: CDR1 LGHNA, CDR2 YSLEER. CDR3 coding DNA: TGCGCCAGCAGCCAAGAGCGCGGGGCCGGGGCCAACGTCCTGACTTTC. Amino acid sequence: CASSQERGAGANVLTF.

This clone has more than one count but fewer than ten. The chain employs TRBV7-2 and TRBJ1-1, with no clear D. Trimming removed 2 bases at V and 1 base at J, with 8 bases between. Germline loops: CDR1 SGHTA, CDR2 FQGNSA. CDR3 length: 14 amino acids. The CDR3 DNA reads TGTGCCAGCAGCTTAAGGTCCCAGAACACTGAAGCTTTCTTT. It codes for CASSLRSQNTEAFF.

V is TRBV5-4 and J is TRBJ1-2; 8 bases are a match to TRBD1. CDR1 SGHNT and CDR2 YYREEE come from the germline V gene (reference sequence). CDR3 length: 14 amino acids. The V and J ends lost 3 bases and 8 bases, in that order; junction bases with no gene match: 9. The CDR3 nucleotides are TGTGCCAGCAGCTGGGGACAGGCGGTCGTCGGCTACACCTTC. Amino acid sequence: CASSWGQAVVGYTF.

V is TRBV25-1 and J is TRBJ1-1; 8 bases map to TRBD1. From germline, CDR1 is MGHDK and CDR2 SYGVNS. Germline trimming cut 6 bases from V and 3 bases from J; bases unmatched to any gene: 3. The CDR3 runs 13 residues. The CDR3 DNA follows: TGTGCCAGCAGCTCGACAGGGGACACTGAAGCTTTCTTT. Protein product: CASSSTGDTEAFF.

The chain uses TRBV25-1 and TRBJ2-5; D gene uncertain. The V gene lost 6 bases and the J gene lost 5 bases, with 10 bases spanning the gap. In germline, CDR1 is MGHDK, CDR2 SYGVNS. The CDR3 contains 12 residues. The CDR3 loop is CASRPSAETQYF. The CDR3 bases are TGTGCCAGCAGACCGTCAGCGGAGACCCAGTACTTC.

This clone was counted a few times. A junction boundary mismatches the germline segment, possibly from a read error. V and J are TRBV30 and TRBJ2-1; D is unclear. Germline V gives CDR1 GTSNPN, CDR2 SVGIG (reference sequence). The CDR3 is 12 amino acids. This chain's CDR3 is CAWSLPPGPAVF. The CDR3 DNA follows: TGTGCCTGGAGCTTGCCCCCCGGGCCCGCAGTCTTC.

As regards this clone: Additional DNA sequences in this sample encode the identical CDR3. The V and J genes are TRBV20-1 and TRBJ2-1; D perhaps matches TRBD2 (5 bases). Trimming took 5 bases from V and 10 from J, leaving 9 bases between them. CDR1 and CDR2 from the germline V gene are DFQATT and SNEGSKA (reference sequence). The CDR3 is made up of 10 amino acids. The CDR3 here is CSAGLGEQFF. In DNA form, the CDR3 reads TGCAGTGCTGGACTGGGAGAGCAGTTCTTC.

The V call is TRBV10-3, the J call TRBJ1-5, with a tentative D call TRBD1 (5 bases). The CDR3 totals 13 residues. Trimming pared 8 bases from V and 7 bases from J, leaving 15 bases between. Germline V gene data show CDR1 as ENHRY and CDR2 as SYGVKD. This CDR3 reads CAIGTSPGQPQHF. The CDR3 DNA reads as TGTGCCATCGGGACGTCCCCAGGGCAGCCCCAGCATTTT.

The rearrangement joins TRBV6-1 to TRBJ1-1, with D hard to call. Germline V CDR1 and CDR2: MNHNS, SASEGT. The CDR3 covers 14 residues. Trimming took off 3 bases at V and 1 base at J, with 9 bases between the two ends. CDR3 bases: TGTGCCAGCAGTGACCCAGGCCGGAACACTGAAGCTTTCTTT. Its protein is CASSDPGRNTEAFF.

This sequence joins TRBV6-1 and TRBJ2-1; 11 bases fit TRBD2. Germline V CDR1 and CDR2: MNHNS, SASEGT. Trimming at V came to 4 bases and at J to 3 bases, leaving 5 bases not matched to a gene. The CDR3 has 16 amino acids. This chain's CDR3 is CASSGLAGSFYNEQFF. CDR3 bases: TGTGCCAGCAGTGGACTAGCGGGGAGTTTCTACAATGAGCAGTTCTTC.

The V and J genes are TRBV5-1 and TRBJ2-5, with 8 bases fitting TRBD1. The ends lost 4 bases at V and 3 bases at J; junction bases unmatched: 11. The CDR3 runs to 16 residues. In germline, CDR1 is SGHRS, CDR2 YFSETQ. In nucleotides, the CDR3 is TGCGCCAGCAGCACGGCCCCCGACAGGGGCGAAGAGACCCAGTACTTC. Residues: CASSTAPDRGEETQYF.

This sequence joins TRBV11-2 and TRBJ2-5; D is possibly TRBD1 or TRBD2 (5 bases each). CDR3 length: 16 amino acids. The germline V gene encodes CDR1 SGHAT and CDR2 FQNNGV. V was clipped by 0 bases and J by 5 bases, with 16 bases between them. CDR3 in DNA: TGTGCCAGCAGCTTAGATCTTAGGGCTTGGGGGGAGACCCAGTACTTC. The encoded protein is CASSLDLRAWGETQYF. The entire variable domain, with the rest obtained from reference TRBV11-2 and TRBJ2-5, is as follows: EAGVAQSPRYKIIEKRQSVAFWCNPISGHATLYWYQQILGQGPKLLIQFQNNGVVDDSQLPKDRFSAERLKGVDSTLKIQPAKLEDSAVYLCASSLDLRAWGETQYFGPGTRLLVL.

As to this clone: Other DNA sequences from this sample encode an identical CDR3 as well. The rearrangement links TRBV10-3 to TRBJ2-7, with D hard to call. Germline V gene data show CDR1 as ENHRY and CDR2 as SYGVKD. The CDR3 consists of 13 residues. V gave up 3 bases and J gave up 2 bases, with 8 bases separating them. The DNA of the CDR3 is TGTGCCATCAGTGAAGGGATCCCCTACGAGCAGTACTTC. It encodes CAISEGIPYEQYF.

This chain connects TRBV6-5 to TRBJ1-2; a weak D match, TRBD1 (5 bases). The CDR3 totals 14 residues. Trimming removed 6 bases at V and 8 bases at J, with 19 bases between. Germline V lookup: CDR1 MNHEY, CDR2 SVGAGI. The CDR3 sequence: CASRPGGGIKGYTF. Here the CDR3 DNA reads TGTGCCAGCAGACCCGGGGGGGGGATCAAAGGCTACACCTTC.

This chain joins TRBV6-5 and TRBJ2-5, with 7 bases lining up with TRBD2. Germline V gene sequence: CDR1 MNHEY, CDR2 SVGAGI. J gave up 2 bases and V 4 bases, and 1 base lay outside the gene matches. The CDR3 is 13 residues long. CDR3 DNA: TGTGCCAGCAGTTGGCGGGAGCAAGAGACCCAGTACTTC. This codes for CASSWREQETQYF.

A single count supports this clone. V usage is TRBV5-4 and J usage is TRBJ2-7; 10 bases match TRBD2. J was trimmed by 5 bases and V by 2 bases; bases with no gene match: 7. The CDR3 consists of 15 residues. Looked up from germline, CDR1 is SGHNT and CDR2 is YYREEE (reference sequence). The CDR3 sequence is CASSLQRGGLDEQYF. The CDR3 DNA reads as TGTGCCAGCAGCTTACAGCGGGGGGGCCTGGACGAGCAGTACTTC.

About this clone itself: Within the sample, other DNA sequences also encode this same CDR3. The chain joins TRBV6-1 to TRBJ1-2; D is ambiguous. Trimming removed 1 base from V and 2 bases from J, with 8 bases in between. The germline gives CDR1 MNHNS, CDR2 SASEGT. The CDR3 covers 14 residues. CDR3 region: CASSEVPGNYGYTF. DNA of the CDR3: TGTGCCAGCAGTGAAGTACCAGGAAACTATGGCTACACCTTC.

V usage is TRBV5-1 and J usage is TRBJ1-2, with TRBD1 as a possible D gene (6 bases). CDR3 size: 15 residues. Trimming took off 4 bases at V and 4 bases at J, with 17 bases between the two ends. Germline V gene sequence: CDR1 SGHRS, CDR2 YFSETQ. The CDR3 bases are TGCGCCAGCAGCCTGCGGACAGAACCAGCCTATGGCTACACCTTC. Translation gives CASSLRTEPAYGYTF.

J is TRBJ1-1 and V is TRBV30, with TRBD1 matching over 9 bases. The CDR3 has 13 residues. The V gene end was trimmed by 8 bases and the J gene end by 0 bases; junction bases not matched to a gene: 4. Germline loops: CDR1 GTSNPN, CDR2 SVGIG (reference sequence). CDR3 in DNA: TGTGCCGGAGGACAGGGGATGAACACTGAAGCTTTCTTT. Protein sequence: CAGGQGMNTEAFF.

The chain links TRBV6-5 to TRBJ2-7, with a possible D match to TRBD2 (7 bases). Trimming removed 7 bases from V and 4 bases from J, with 14 bases in between. Germline V CDR1 and CDR2: MNHEY, SVGAGI. This CDR3 is 13 amino acids long. This CDR3 reads CASKRGGDYEQYF. CDR3 sequence (DNA): TGTGCCAGCAAACGCGGGGGCGATTACGAGCAGTACTTC.